The 25 T cell receptor beta chains in this list originate from one sample, sequenced in a study of blood T cell repertoires in COVID-19. TCRdb's copy holds only in-frame clones and misses some; the assay was immunoSEQ multiplex PCR. The sample carries over 95,000 clones, around four fifths recorded once. Sequenced input: peripheral blood. The receptors derive from a middle-aged woman with acute or convalescent COVID-19.

This clone was picked up a small number of times. The chain carries TRBV5-1 and TRBJ1-1, with TRBD1 matching 7 bases. The ends lost 1 base at V and 0 bases at J; junction bases unmatched: 3. Per the germline V gene, CDR1 is SGHRS and CDR2 is YFSETQ. The CDR3 is 15 amino acids. CDR3 sequence (DNA): TGCGCCAGCAGCTTGAGGCAGGGGGTGAACACTGAAGCTTTCTTT. Translation gives CASSLRQGVNTEAFF.

Turning to this clone: The sample contains more than one DNA sequence encoding this CDR3. The V gene is TRBV30, the J gene TRBJ1-2; D is uncertain. The CDR3 is made up of 14 amino acids. V was cut by 0 bases and J by 3 bases, with 11 bases left in between. Looked up from germline, CDR1 is GTSNPN and CDR2 is SVGIG (reference sequence). The CDR3 coding sequence is TGTGCCTGGAGTGTACGGGGAGGTGACTATGGCTACACCTTC. It codes for CAWSVRGGDYGYTF. Using reference TRBV30 and TRBJ1-2 for the parts outside the CDR3, the full variable domain is SQTIHQWPATLVQPVGSPLSLECTVEGTSNPNLYWYRQAAGRGLQLLFYSVGIGQISSEVPQNLSASRPQDRQFILSSKKLLLSDSGFYLCAWSVRGGDYGYTFGSGTRLTVV.

This sequence joins TRBV7-2 and TRBJ2-1; D is possibly TRBD1 (5 bases). This CDR3 contains 14 residues. Germline CDR1 is SGHTA and CDR2 is FQGNSA. Trimming stripped 5 bases from V and 6 bases from J, with 14 bases between. This CDR3 reads CASSPRTTSNEQFF. The CDR3 DNA reads TGTGCCAGCAGCCCTAGGACAACTTCCAATGAGCAGTTCTTC. Combining the CDR3 with reference TRBV7-2 and TRBJ2-1 gives the whole variable domain GAGVSQSPSNKVTEKGKDVELRCDPISGHTALYWYRQSLGQGLEFLIYFQGNSAPDKSGLPSDRFSAERTGGSVSTLTIQRTQQEDSAVYLCASSPRTTSNEQFFGPGTRLTVL.

This clone was seen more than once but under ten times. The rearrangement links TRBV3-1 (or the pseudogene TRBV3-2) to TRBJ2-1; 9 bases agree with TRBD2. CDR3 length equals 18 residues. J was trimmed by 3 bases and V by 0 bases; bases with no gene match: 9. Germline values: CDR1 LGHDT, CDR2 YNNKEL (reference sequence). The CDR3 nucleotides read TGTGCCAGCAGCCAAGATGCGGGGGGGCTTGGTGGCTACAATGAGCAGTTCTTC. Protein: CASSQDAGGLGGYNEQFF.

The V and J genes are TRBV5-1 and TRBJ2-7; D is undetermined. With 0 bases removed from V and 6 bases from J, the gap between germline ends came to 10 bases. Germline V gene sequence: CDR1 SGHRS, CDR2 YFSETQ. The CDR3 sequence is 13 residues long. The CDR3 sequence is CASSLGRVPEQYF. The CDR3 bases are TGCGCCAGCAGCTTGGGTCGGGTCCCCGAGCAGTACTTC.

The chain has TRBV4-2 and TRBJ2-3; a possible D gene is TRBD2 (5 bases). V gave up 0 bases and J gave up 1 base, with 11 bases separating them. The CDR3 loop spans 16 amino acids. CDR1 and CDR2 (germline): LGHNA, YNFKEQ. The CDR3 spells CASSQESQRGTDTQYF. CDR3 coding DNA: TGTGCCAGCAGCCAAGAATCACAGAGGGGCACAGATACGCAGTATTTT.

V gene TRBV19 combines with J gene TRBJ1-2, with 9 bases aligning to TRBD1. This CDR3 region has 15 residues. Trimming cost V 2 bases and J 6 bases; bases outside gene matches: 7. Germline assignment: CDR1 LNHDA and CDR2 SQIVND (reference sequence). CDR3 sequence: CASSIPTHRGHGYTF. CDR3 sequence (DNA): TGTGCCAGTAGTATACCTACACACAGGGGGCATGGCTACACCTTC.

CDR3 nucleotide sequence: TGTGCCAGCAGCCGTAACTCTAGGGGCCGCACAGATACGCAGTATTTT. Translating it yields CASSRNSRGRTDTQYF. The rearrangement uses TRBV7-2 and TRBJ2-3; D is possibly TRBD1 (5 bases). This CDR3 is built from 16 residues. V lost 5 bases and J 1 base, leaving 16 bases between the germline ends. CDR1 and CDR2 from the germline V gene are SGHTA and FQGNSA.

V usage is TRBV6-5 and J usage is TRBJ1-1; 7 bases line up with TRBD1. CDR1 is MNHEY, CDR2 SVGAGI, per germline. The V gene end was trimmed by 5 bases and the J gene end by 0 bases; junction bases not matched to a gene: 6. CDR3 length equals 15 residues. In DNA, the CDR3 is TGTGCCAGCAGTCCCACAGGGGTCATGAACACTGAAGCTTTCTTT. Its protein product is CASSPTGVMNTEAFF.

The V gene is TRBV6-1, the J gene TRBJ1-4; TRBD1 might be the D (5 bases). In germline, CDR1 is MNHNS, CDR2 SASEGT. Deletions cut 3 bases from V and 0 bases from J, with 11 bases between. CDR3 size: 16 residues. CDR3 region: CASSDQRGTTNEKLFF. Written as DNA, the CDR3 is TGTGCCAGCAGTGATCAAAGGGGAACAACTAATGAAAAACTGTTTTTT.

The chain uses TRBV12-3 or TRBV12-4 and TRBJ1-6; D may be TRBD1 (5 bases). V lost 4 bases and J 7 bases, leaving 8 bases between the germline ends. The CDR3 is 13 residues long. The DNA for the CDR3 is TGTGCCAGCAGTTGGGGGGGGAATTCACCCCTCCACTTT. Residues: CASSWGGNSPLHF.

This clone appeared a single time. The rearrangement links TRBV5-1 to TRBJ1-4; TRBD1 is a possible D gene (6 bases). Between the trimmed V and J ends, which lost 4 bases and 3 bases, there was a span of 13 bases. CDR1 and CDR2 from the germline V gene are SGHRS and YFSETQ. CDR3 length: 15 amino acids. The CDR3 protein is CASSGRTAANEKLFF. The CDR3, as DNA: TGCGCCAGCAGCGGTAGGACAGCAGCTAATGAAAAACTGTTTTTT.

This clone was observed a few times. The chain joins TRBV27 to TRBJ2-1, with 7 bases identical to TRBD1. The V and J ends lost 6 bases and 5 bases, in that order; junction bases with no gene match: 7. Germline V lookup: CDR1 MNHEY, CDR2 SMNVEV (reference sequence). CDR3 size: 14 residues. CDR3 amino acids: CASSHWDRDNEQFF. CDR3 in DNA: TGTGCCAGCAGCCACTGGGACAGAGACAATGAGCAGTTCTTC.

In the case of this clone: A junction boundary mismatches the germline segment, possibly from a read error. The chain combines TRBV3-1 (or the pseudogene TRBV3-2) with TRBJ1-2, with TRBD1 identical over 9 bases. The CDR3 is made up of 12 amino acids. Germline loops: CDR1 LGHDT, CDR2 YNNKEL (reference sequence). For the CDR3, the DNA is TGTGCCAGCAGCCAAGCAAGCAGGGACAGGGCCTTC. This gives the protein CASSQASRDRAF.

The chain links TRBV10-3 to TRBJ2-7; D unresolved. Trimming shortened V by 3 bases and J by 1 base, and 10 bases separated the two germline ends. The length of the CDR3 is 14 residues. Per germline, CDR1 ENHRY and CDR2 SYGVKD. CDR3 loop: CAISDRPDSYEQYF. Written as DNA, the CDR3 is TGTGCCATCAGTGACAGGCCTGATTCCTACGAGCAGTACTTC.

This clone has just one count. The chain links TRBV12-5 to TRBJ2-4, with TRBD1 matching 8 bases. J lost 9 bases, V lost 4 bases, and 8 bases had no gene match. Germline assignment: CDR1 LGHNT and CDR2 FRNRAP. The length of the CDR3 is 14 residues. This chain's CDR3 is CASGSGQVTSIQYF. The CDR3 nucleotides are TGTGCTAGTGGTTCGGGACAGGTGACTAGCATTCAGTACTTC.

The chain employs TRBV2 and TRBJ2-4; 12 bases agree with TRBD2. With 6 bases clipped from V and 1 base from J, the junction kept 7 bases outside the gene matches. Per germline, CDR1 SNHLY and CDR2 FYNNEI. CDR3 length: 17 amino acids. This CDR3 is CASRVSSGGAAKNIQYF. CDR3 bases: TGTGCCAGCAGGGTTTCTAGCGGGGGGGCCGCCAAAAACATTCAGTACTTC.

The gene calls are TRBV5-4 and TRBJ2-3, with a tentative D call TRBD2 (5 bases). Germline loops: CDR1 SGHNT, CDR2 YYREEE (reference sequence). V was trimmed by 1 base and J by 5 bases, leaving 14 bases between them. CDR3 length: 15 residues. This CDR3 reads CASSLTGRVGDTQYF. CDR3 coding DNA: TGTGCCAGCAGCTTGACCGGGCGGGTCGGAGATACGCAGTATTTT.

This clone appeared a single time. The chain has TRBV6-5 and TRBJ2-7; 10 bases are shared with TRBD1. Germline trimming cut 7 bases from V and 4 bases from J; bases unmatched to any gene: 7. Germline CDR1 is MNHEY and CDR2 is SVGAGI. The CDR3 length is 14 residues. CDR3 bases: TGTGCCAGCACCAGAGGGACAGGGGCTTACGAGCAGTACTTC. Its protein product is CASTRGTGAYEQYF.

The chain is built from TRBV19 and TRBJ1-2; 8 bases match TRBD1. CDR1 LNHDA and CDR2 SQIVND come from the germline V gene (reference sequence). V lost 3 bases to trimming and J lost 7 bases; unmatched junction nucleotides: 10. The CDR3 length is 15 residues. As DNA, the CDR3 is TGTGCCAGTAGTATCCCGGGACAGGATATTTCTGGCTACACCTTC. Residues: CASSIPGQDISGYTF.

The chain couples TRBV7-2 to TRBJ2-7, with 12 bases fitting TRBD2. Trimming at V came to 5 bases and at J to 7 bases, leaving 12 bases not matched to a gene. Germline V lookup: CDR1 SGHTA, CDR2 FQGNSA. CDR3 length equals 16 residues. CDR3 bases: TGTGCCAGCAGCCCGACTCTGCTAGCGGGGGGGCAGGAGCAGTACTTC. It specifies CASSPTLLAGGQEQYF.

This clone showed up just a few times. The rearrangement uses TRBV6-5 and TRBJ1-1; D might be TRBD1 (5 bases). CDR3 length: 12 residues. Germline V gene sequence: CDR1 MNHEY, CDR2 SVGAGI. Trimming shortened V by 8 bases and J by 6 bases, and 13 bases separated the two germline ends. The CDR3 spells CASSRAGAEAFF. The CDR3 nucleotides read TGTGCCAGCTCCCGCGCGGGGGCTGAAGCTTTCTTT.

The chain is built from TRBV7-9 and TRBJ1-1; D ambiguous. Germline V lookup: CDR1 SEHNR, CDR2 FQNEAQ (reference sequence). Trimming stripped 1 base from V and 7 bases from J, with 7 bases between. The CDR3 is 12 residues long. CDR3 in amino acids: CASSLGALEAFF. As DNA, the CDR3 is TGTGCCAGCAGCTTAGGGGCCCTTGAAGCTTTCTTT.

The chain has TRBV12-1 and TRBJ2-7; the table names TRBD1, a call not compared with the DNA. TRBV12-1 is a pseudogene. There are 15 residues in the CDR3. CDR3 in amino acids: CASSPEQGPPYEQYF. CDR3 DNA: TGTGCCAGCAGCCCAGAACAGGGTCCCCCCTACGAGCAGTACTTC.

V is TRBV9 and J is TRBJ2-1; 10 nucleotides line up with TRBD2. The germline V gene encodes CDR1 SGDLS and CDR2 YYNGEE. The CDR3 runs to 15 residues. The trim removed 1 base at V and 6 bases at J, leaving 4 bases unmatched. The CDR3, as DNA: TGTGCCAGCAGCGTACAAGCGGGGGGGCGCAATGAGCAGTTCTTC. It specifies CASSVQAGGRNEQFF. The full variable domain, in which reference TRBV9 and TRBJ2-1 provide the parts outside the CDR3, is DSGVTQTPKHLITATGQRVTLRCSPRSGDLSVYWYQQSLDQGLQFLIQYYNGEERAKGNILERFSAQQFPDLHSELNLSSLELGDSALYFCASSVQAGGRNEQFFGPGTRLTVL.